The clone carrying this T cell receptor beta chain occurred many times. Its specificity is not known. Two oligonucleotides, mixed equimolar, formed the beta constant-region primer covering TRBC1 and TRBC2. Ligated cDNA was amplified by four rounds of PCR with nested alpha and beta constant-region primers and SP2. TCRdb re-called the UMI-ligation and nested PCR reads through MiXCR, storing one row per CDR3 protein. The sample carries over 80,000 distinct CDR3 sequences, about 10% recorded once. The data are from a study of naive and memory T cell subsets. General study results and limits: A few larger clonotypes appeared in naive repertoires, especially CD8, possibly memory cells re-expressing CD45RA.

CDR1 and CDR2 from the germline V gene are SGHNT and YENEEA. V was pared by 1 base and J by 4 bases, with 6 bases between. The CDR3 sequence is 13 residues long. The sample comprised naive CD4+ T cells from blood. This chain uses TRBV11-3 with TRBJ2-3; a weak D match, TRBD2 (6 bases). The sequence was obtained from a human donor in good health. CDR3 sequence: CASSLAGADTQYF. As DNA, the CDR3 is TGTGCCAGCAGCTTAGCGGGGGCAGATACGCAGTATTTT.